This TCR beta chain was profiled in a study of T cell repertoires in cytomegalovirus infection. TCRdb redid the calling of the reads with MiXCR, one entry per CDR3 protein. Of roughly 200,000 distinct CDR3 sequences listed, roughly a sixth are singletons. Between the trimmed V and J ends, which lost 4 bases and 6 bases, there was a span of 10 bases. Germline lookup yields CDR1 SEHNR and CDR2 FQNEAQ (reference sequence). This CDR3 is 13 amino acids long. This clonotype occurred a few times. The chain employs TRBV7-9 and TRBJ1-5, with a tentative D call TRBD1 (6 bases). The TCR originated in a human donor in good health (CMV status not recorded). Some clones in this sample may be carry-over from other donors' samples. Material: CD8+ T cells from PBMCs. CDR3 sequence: CASSSGALQPQHF. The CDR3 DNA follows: TGTGCCAGCAGCTCAGGGGCACTTCAGCCCCAGCATTTT.